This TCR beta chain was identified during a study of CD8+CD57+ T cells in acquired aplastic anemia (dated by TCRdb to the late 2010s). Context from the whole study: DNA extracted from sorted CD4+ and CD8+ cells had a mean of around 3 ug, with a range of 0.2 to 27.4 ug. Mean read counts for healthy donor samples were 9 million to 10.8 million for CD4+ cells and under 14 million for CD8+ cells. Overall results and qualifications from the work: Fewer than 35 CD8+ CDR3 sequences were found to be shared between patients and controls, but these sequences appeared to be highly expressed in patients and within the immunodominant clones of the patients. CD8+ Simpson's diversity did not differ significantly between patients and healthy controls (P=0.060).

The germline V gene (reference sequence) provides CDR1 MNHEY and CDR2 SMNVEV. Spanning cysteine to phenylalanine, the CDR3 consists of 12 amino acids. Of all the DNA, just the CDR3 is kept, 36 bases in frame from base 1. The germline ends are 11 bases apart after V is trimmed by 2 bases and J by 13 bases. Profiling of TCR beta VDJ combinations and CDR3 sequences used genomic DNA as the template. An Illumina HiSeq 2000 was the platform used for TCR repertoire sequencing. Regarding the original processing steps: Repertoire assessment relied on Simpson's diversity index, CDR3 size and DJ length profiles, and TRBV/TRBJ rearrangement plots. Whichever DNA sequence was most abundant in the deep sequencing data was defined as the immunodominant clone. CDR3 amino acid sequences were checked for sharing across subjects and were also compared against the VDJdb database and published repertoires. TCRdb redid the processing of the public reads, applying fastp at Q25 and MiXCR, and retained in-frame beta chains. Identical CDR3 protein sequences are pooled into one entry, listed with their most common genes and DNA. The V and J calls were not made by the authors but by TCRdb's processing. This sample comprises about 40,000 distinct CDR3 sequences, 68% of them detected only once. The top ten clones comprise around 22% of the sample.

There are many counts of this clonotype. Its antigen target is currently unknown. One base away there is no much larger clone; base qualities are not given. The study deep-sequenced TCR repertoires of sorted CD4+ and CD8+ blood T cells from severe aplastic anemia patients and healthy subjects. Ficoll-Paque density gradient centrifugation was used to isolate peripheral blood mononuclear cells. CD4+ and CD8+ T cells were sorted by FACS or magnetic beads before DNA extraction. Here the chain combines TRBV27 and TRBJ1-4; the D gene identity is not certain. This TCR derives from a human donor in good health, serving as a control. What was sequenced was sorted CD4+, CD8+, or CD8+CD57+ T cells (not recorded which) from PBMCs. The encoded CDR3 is CASSLGFGRLFF. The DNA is TGTGCCAGCAGTTTAGGATTCGGGCGACTGTTTTTT.